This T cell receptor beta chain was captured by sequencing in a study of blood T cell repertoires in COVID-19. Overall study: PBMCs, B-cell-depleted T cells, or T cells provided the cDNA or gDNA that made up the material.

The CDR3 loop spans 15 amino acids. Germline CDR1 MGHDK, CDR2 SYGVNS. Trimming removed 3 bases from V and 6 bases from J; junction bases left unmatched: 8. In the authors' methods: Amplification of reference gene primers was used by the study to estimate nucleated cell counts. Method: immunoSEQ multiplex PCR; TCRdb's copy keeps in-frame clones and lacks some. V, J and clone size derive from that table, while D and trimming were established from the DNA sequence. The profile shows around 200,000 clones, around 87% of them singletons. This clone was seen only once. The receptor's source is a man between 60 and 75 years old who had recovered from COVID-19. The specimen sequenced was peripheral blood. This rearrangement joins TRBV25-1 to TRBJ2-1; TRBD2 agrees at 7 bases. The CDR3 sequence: CASSDPGGLGNEQFF. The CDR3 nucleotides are TGTGCCAGCAGTGATCCGGGGGGTTTAGGCAATGAGCAGTTCTTC.